This TCR beta chain is drawn from a study of vaccination and CD4 T cells after COVID-19. The wider study: Each person enrolled got two BNT162b2 or mRNA-1273 vaccine doses. Overlapping peptides of the spike proteins of SARS-CoV-2, HCoV-NL63, HCoV-OC43 and HCoV-229E were used for cell stimulation.

Whole-study results and caveats: Spike mono-reactivity was evident in 304 of the 307 vaccine-specific clones derived from convalescent patients.

Cultured CD4+ T cells had their DNA profiled by the Oncomine TCR Beta short-read assay. It was from cultured CD4+ T cells that genomic DNA was extracted. Using its own MiXCR run on the PCR reads, TCRdb lists one record per CDR3 protein. The profile covers roughly 8,000 distinct CDR3 sequences, with over 40% appearing a single time and approximately 15% taken by the ten largest. V was clipped by 3 bases and J by 0 bases, with 6 bases between them. The CDR3 totals 14 residues. CDR1 is DFQATT and CDR2 is SNEGSKA in the germline V gene (reference sequence). Points on this clonotype: The target antigen is unknown.

Specified treatment: approximately nine-day PBMC culture with coronavirus spike peptide pools or control peptides (ViraFEST assay). The unexposed donor gave CD4+ T cells before the COVID-19 pandemic (2011-2018). The V gene is TRBV20-1, the J gene TRBJ2-6; D ambiguous. Source material: CD4+ T cells from blood, cultured in vitro. The TCR sequence derives from a human donor in good health. The CDR3 DNA is TGCAGTGCTAGCGAGGTCTCTGGGGCCAACGTCCTGACTTTC. This encodes CSASEVSGANVLTF.